Shown below are 12 T cell receptor beta chains from a single sample sequenced in a study of memory CD8 T cells in hepatitis C reinfection. Documented time point: pre-reinfection, 55 to 20 weeks before reinfection detection. TCR sequencing was done directly ex vivo on sorted cells, without expansion in vitro. TCRdb's table, derived via immunoSEQ multiplex PCR, lists solely in-frame clones and lacks some. The profile covers 45,000 to 65,000 clones, with roughly 86% appearing a single time and more than 0.8% taken by the ten largest. The sample comprised naive CD8+ T cells sorted from blood. The source of these receptors is a man aged 18 to 30 with hepatitis C virus infection.

The chain carries TRBV7-8 and TRBJ2-7; D might be TRBD1 (6 bases). CDR1 and CDR2 from the germline V gene are SGHVS and FQNEAQ. There are 15 residues in the CDR3. V gave up 4 bases and J gave up 4 bases, with 17 bases separating them. CDR3 protein: CASSSSDLQGYEQYF. CDR3 sequence (DNA): TGTGCCAGCAGCTCGTCTGACCTCCAGGGGTACGAGCAGTACTTC.

The chain joins TRBV6-5 to TRBJ2-3; maybe TRBD1 (6 bases). V lost 8 bases to trimming and J lost 4 bases, with 19 bases between them. This CDR3 is 15 amino acids long. CDR1 is MNHEY, CDR2 SVGAGI, per germline. CDR3 amino acids: CASSKTGPPSDTQYF. The CDR3 DNA follows: TGTGCCAGCTCTAAAACAGGGCCCCCTTCAGATACGCAGTATTTT.

J is TRBJ1-1 and V is TRBV5-6, with 8 bases fitting TRBD1. The CDR3 is 18 amino acids. With 4 bases clipped from V and 1 base from J, the junction kept 15 bases outside the gene matches. CDR1 is SGHDT, CDR2 YYEEEE, per germline. The CDR3, as DNA: TGTGCCAGCAGCGGGGACAGGACAGGGAAAGGTTCGAACACTGAAGCTTTCTTT. Translating gives CASSGDRTGKGSNTEAFF. Full variable domain (outside the CDR3, taken from reference TRBV5-6 and TRBJ1-1): DAGVTQSPTHLIKTRGQQVTLRCSPKSGHDTVSWYQQALGQGPQFIFQYYEEEERQRGNFPDRFSGHQFPNYSSELNVNALLLGDSALYLCASSGDRTGKGSNTEAFFGQGTRLTVV.

The chain employs TRBV11-2 and TRBJ2-1; 9 nucleotides agree with TRBD2. The CDR3 sequence is 18 residues long. V lost 8 bases to trimming and J lost 7 bases; unmatched junction nucleotides: 21. CDR1 SGHAT and CDR2 FQNNGV come from the germline V gene. The chain's CDR3 is CASVHAKGVSGRVNEQFF. CDR3 DNA: TGTGCCAGCGTACACGCCAAGGGGGTTAGCGGGAGAGTGAATGAGCAGTTCTTC. Variable domain in full (rest from reference TRBV11-2 and TRBJ2-1): EAGVAQSPRYKIIEKRQSVAFWCNPISGHATLYWYQQILGQGPKLLIQFQNNGVVDDSQLPKDRFSAERLKGVDSTLKIQPAKLEDSAVYLCASVHAKGVSGRVNEQFFGPGTRLTVL.

This chain connects TRBV7-2 to TRBJ2-1; the match to TRBD2 covers 13 bases. Looked up from germline, CDR1 is SGHTA and CDR2 is FQGNSA. This CDR3 contains 15 residues. Unmatched junction bases numbered 2, after V lost 5 bases and J lost 4 bases. The CDR3 DNA reads as TGTGCCAGCAGCGTGGGACTAGCGGGGTACAATGAGCAGTTCTTC. Translation gives CASSVGLAGYNEQFF. Combining the CDR3 with reference TRBV7-2 and TRBJ2-1 gives the whole variable domain GAGVSQSPSNKVTEKGKDVELRCDPISGHTALYWYRQSLGQGLEFLIYFQGNSAPDKSGLPSDRFSAERTGGSVSTLTIQRTQQEDSAVYLCASSVGLAGYNEQFFGPGTRLTVL.

The rearrangement uses TRBV6-6 and TRBJ2-7, with 7 nucleotides matching TRBD1. CDR3 length equals 13 residues. Germline V CDR1 and CDR2: MNHNY, SVGAGI (reference sequence). V dropped 6 bases and J dropped 4; count of bases not matched to a gene: 6. CDR3 amino acids: CASSRTGSYEQYV. DNA of the CDR3: TGTGCCAGCAGCCGGACAGGTTCTTACGAGCAGTACGTC.

V is TRBV6-1 and J is TRBJ2-7, with D perhaps matching TRBD1 (6 bases). CDR1 is MNHNS and CDR2 is SASEGT in the germline V gene. V shed 3 bases and J shed 4 bases, with 13 bases lying between them. CDR3 length equals 14 residues. For the CDR3, the DNA is TGTGCCAGCAGTGACTTAACAGGGTCGTACGAGCAGTACTTC. It is translated as CASSDLTGSYEQYF.

The CDR3 spells CASSRDSSTDTQYF. DNA of the CDR3: TGTGCCAGCAGCCGGGACTCTAGCACAGATACGCAGTATTTT. The chain combines TRBV28 with TRBJ2-3; D is perhaps TRBD2 (6 bases). The CDR3 is made up of 14 amino acids. Germline-derived CDR1 and CDR2 are MDHEN and SYDVKM. Trimming removed 6 bases at V and 0 bases at J, with 10 bases between. Using reference TRBV28 and TRBJ2-3 for the parts outside the CDR3, the full variable domain is DVKVTQSSRYLVKRTGEKVFLECVQDMDHENMFWYRQDPGLGLRLIYFSYDVKMKEKGDIPEGYSVSREKKERFSLILESASTNQTSMYLCASSRDSSTDTQYFGPGTRLTVL.

V and J are TRBV4-1 and TRBJ2-7; 9 bases line up with TRBD1. CDR3 length: 15 residues. With V trimmed by 3 bases and J by 2 bases, 5 bases remained unmatched. Per germline, CDR1 MGHRA and CDR2 YSYEKL. CDR3 nucleotides: TGCGCCAGCAGCCAGCGGACAGGGGCACCCTACGAGCAGTACGTC. Translation: CASSQRTGAPYEQYV.

The CDR3 DNA follows: TGCAGCGTTACCGGGACTAGCGGGAGCTACGAGCAGTACTTC. Translating gives CSVTGTSGSYEQYF. The chain combines TRBV29-1 with TRBJ2-7; TRBD2 matches at 14 bases. The CDR3 is 14 residues long. Losses at the gene ends were 5 bases for V and 3 bases for J; bases not matched to a gene: 3. Germline values: CDR1 SQVTM, CDR2 ANQGSEA.

This clone has just one count. The chain uses TRBV7-9 and TRBJ1-1; 9 bases line up with TRBD1. This CDR3 region has 14 residues. Germline CDR1 SEHNR, CDR2 FQNEAQ (reference sequence). J gave up 3 bases and V 5 bases, and 4 bases lay outside the gene matches. CDR3 loop: CASSPGQGDTEAFF. The CDR3 nucleotides read TGTGCCAGCAGCCCGGGACAGGGAGACACTGAAGCTTTCTTT. Supplemented by reference TRBV7-9 and TRBJ1-1, the full variable domain reads DTGVSQNPRHKITKRGQNVTFRCDPISEHNRLYWYRQTLGQGPEFLTYFQNEAQLEKSRLLSDRFSAERPKGSFSTLEIQRTEQGDSAMYLCASSPGQGDTEAFFGQGTRLTVV.

The chain has TRBV7-3 and TRBJ2-7, with D perhaps TRBD2 (6 bases). The CDR3 is 14 amino acids. Germline-derived CDR1 and CDR2 are SGHTA and FQGTGA. The V end lost 2 bases, the J end lost 0 bases, and 8 bases lay between the germline ends. The CDR3 sequence is CASSLSGDSYEQYF. The CDR3 DNA is TGTGCCAGCAGCTTATCGGGAGACTCCTACGAGCAGTACTTC.